This T cell receptor beta chain was obtained from a study of OX40 agonist ivuxolimab in advanced cancers. Background on the study: Patients enrolled in dose escalation were diagnosed with hepatocellular carcinoma, melanoma, renal cell or head and neck cancer.

Clones were sequenced by immunoSEQ multiplex PCR, and TCRdb holds only the in-frame ones, with some missing. The sample comprises 10,000 or so clones, over 65% of which are singletons, and approximately 28% rests with the top ten. From germline, CDR1 is SGHAT and CDR2 FQNNGV. The CDR3 contains 11 residues. The V end was cut by 5 bases, the J end by 9 bases, with 8 bases between. The sample here was CD4+ or CD8+ T cells sorted from blood, taken in a trial of the OX40 agonist ivuxolimab. This rearrangement joins TRBV11-2 to TRBJ2-1; D is uncertain. The source of this sequence is an adult with an advanced solid tumor such as melanoma, head and neck, liver or kidney cancer. In DNA, the CDR3 is TGTGCCAGCAGCCCTGGTTCTGAGCAGTTCTTC. Residues: CASSPGSEQFF.